This T cell receptor (beta chain) came from a study of blood T cells in healthy people across ages. Regarding the study as a whole: Estimates of diversity drawn from one million T cells were considered underestimates.

Primed by a sample-barcoded 5' primer and a J-beta primer mix, a second PCR proceeded for roughly 6 to 12 cycles. TCRdb analysed the 5' RACE reads with MiXCR anew, one entry per CDR3 protein. The sample holds 650,000 to 800,000 distinct CDR3 sequences, under 45% seen once. Total RNA, at least 6 micrograms per sample, was extracted from PBMCs. On this clonotype itself: Its target is not known.

This clonotype was sampled from a man aged 60 to 75 in good health. Sample: blood.

The CDR3 is CASSTGGVPNSPLHF. The CDR3 DNA reads TGTGCCAGCAGCACAGGAGGGGTTCCTAATTCACCCCTCCACTTT. The chain employs TRBV12-3 or TRBV12-4 and TRBJ1-6; possibly TRBD1 for D (5 bases). The CDR3 is 15 residues long. V was trimmed by 6 bases and J by 6 bases, leaving 15 bases between them.